This record looks at one T cell receptor beta chain sequence and its context. The antigen remains unidentified. V was shortened by 6 bases and J by 2 bases, with 5 bases between the two germline ends. Germline CDR1 and CDR2: WSHSY and SAAADI. This CDR3 is built from 12 residues. Researchers partitioned CD4+ cells into CD45RA+ naive and CD45RA-negative memory subsets. This entry comes from a study of shared clonotypes between healthy human individuals. Broader study findings: Limitation of the genetic and exposure-history diversity represented came from the few donors. Among the subsets, naive ones generally showed larger estimated richness than memory ones. A handful of donors showed sharing of approximately 5% of naive CD4 clonotypes.

Method: immunoSEQ multiplex PCR; TCRdb's copy keeps in-frame clones and lacks some. The repertoire holds 2,500,000 or so clones, with more than 80% as singletons. The source material was naive CD4+ T cells sorted from blood. The subset: CD45RA+ positively selected. The J gene is TRBJ1-5, the V gene TRBV10-2; D unclear. This receptor was taken from a man aged 18 to 30 in good health. This CDR3 reads CASRDGNQPQHF. The CDR3 DNA reads TGCGCCAGCAGGGATGGCAATCAGCCCCAGCATTTT.